The 17 T cell receptor beta chains below all came from one sample that was sequenced in a study of PD-1 blockade in mismatch repair-deficient tumors. Repertoires were generated with immunoSEQ multiplex PCR, while TCRdb's copy carries only in-frame clones and drops some. This sample yields around 37,000 clones, of which 75% to 90% are seen a single time; more than 1% belongs to the top ten. The material sequenced was PBMCs, taken 38 weeks after starting pembrolizumab. These receptors came from an adult with mismatch repair-deficient cancer.

The chain carries TRBV5-1 and TRBJ2-1; D not certain. The V and J ends lost 0 bases and 4 bases respectively, with 8 bases between them. CDR1 is SGHRS, CDR2 YFSETQ, per germline. The CDR3 loop spans 14 amino acids. The CDR3 reads CASSLDAQYNEQFF. CDR3 sequence (DNA): TGCGCCAGCAGCTTGGATGCTCAGTACAATGAGCAGTTCTTC. Combining the CDR3 with reference TRBV5-1 and TRBJ2-1 gives the whole variable domain KAGVTQTPRYLIKTRGQQVTLSCSPISGHRSVSWYQQTPGQGLQFLFEYFSETQRNKGNFPGRFSGRQFSNSRSEMNVSTLELGDSALYLCASSLDAQYNEQFFGPGTRLTVL.

This chain uses TRBV2 with TRBJ2-5; possible D gene TRBD2, 6 bases. V dropped 5 bases and J dropped 4 bases, with 11 bases sitting between them. The germline gives CDR1 SNHLY, CDR2 FYNNEI. The CDR3 is 13 amino acids. CDR3 coding DNA: TGTGCCAGCAGTTTCCAGGGAGGAGAGACCCAGTACTTC. The encoded protein is CASSFQGGETQYF.

The J gene is TRBJ2-1, the V gene TRBV15, with 9 nucleotides matching TRBD2. Germline loops: CDR1 LNHNV, CDR2 YYDKDF (reference sequence). The CDR3 has 14 residues. V gave up 8 bases and J gave up 4 bases; unmatched junction bases: 6. The DNA of the CDR3 is TGTGCCACCCAGGGACTAGCAGTATACAATGAGCAGTTCTTC. Translating gives CATQGLAVYNEQFF.

V gene TRBV5-1 combines with J gene TRBJ2-5; D gene unclear. The CDR3 consists of 14 residues. Germline V gives CDR1 SGHRS, CDR2 YFSETQ. V gave up 3 bases and J gave up 5 bases, with 14 bases separating them. The CDR3: CASSWVGLRETQYF. In nucleotides, the CDR3 is TGCGCCAGCAGCTGGGTGGGTCTGCGGGAGACCCAGTACTTC.

The rearrangement links TRBV5-1 to TRBJ2-6; D perhaps matches TRBD2 (5 bases). The CDR3 runs 16 residues. Germline V CDR1 and CDR2: SGHRS, YFSETQ. V gave up 4 bases and J gave up 1 base, with 12 bases separating them. CDR3 residues: CASSPVAGSGANVLTF. The CDR3 nucleotides read TGCGCCAGCAGCCCCGTTGCGGGTTCTGGGGCCAACGTCCTGACTTTC.

The chain recombines TRBV23-1 with TRBJ2-2; tentative D call: TRBD1 (6 bases). Being an ORF, TRBV23-1 has a function that is uncertain. With 0 bases removed from V and 0 bases from J, the gap between germline ends came to 14 bases. The CDR3 sequence is 18 residues long. The CDR3 sequence: CASSQSGATPANTGELFF. The CDR3 nucleotides are TGCGCCAGCAGTCAATCGGGGGCAACCCCCGCGAACACCGGGGAGCTGTTTTTT.

This sequence joins TRBV5-6 and TRBJ2-2, with TRBD2 identical over 13 bases. In germline, CDR1 is SGHDT, CDR2 YYEEEE. Trimming took 2 bases from V and 7 from J; bases not matched to a gene: 8. The CDR3 spans 17 residues. The DNA of the CDR3 is TGTGCCAGCAGCTTTAACCCGGGACTAGCGGGACTCGGGGAGCTGTTTTTT. This translates into CASSFNPGLAGLGELFF.

The chain combines TRBV5-1 with TRBJ2-3; 13 bases match TRBD2. The CDR3 has 17 amino acids. Germline loops: CDR1 SGHRS, CDR2 YFSETQ. V gave up 5 bases and J gave up 2 bases; unmatched junction bases: 8. The CDR3 spells CASRSAGTSGITDTQYF. The CDR3 coding sequence is TGCGCCAGCAGGTCTGCCGGGACTAGCGGGATCACAGATACGCAGTATTTT.

The table lists this clone with a few counts. The DNA for the CDR3 is TGTGCCAGCAGCCTAGCAGGCGGGAACAACGAGCAGTACTTC. Its translation is CASSLAGGNNEQYF. This sequence joins TRBV11-3 and TRBJ2-7; possible D gene TRBD2, 6 bases. V lost 5 bases and J lost 5, with 16 bases in between. The CDR3 has 14 residues. CDR1 is SGHNT, CDR2 YENEEA, per germline. Full variable domain (remainder filled in from reference TRBV11-3 and TRBJ2-7): EAGVVQSPRYKIIEKKQPVAFWCNPISGHNTLYWYLQNLGQGPELLIRYENEEAVDDSQLPKDRFSAERLKGVDSTLKIQPAELGDSAVYLCASSLAGGNNEQYFGPGTRLTVT.

In its sample, this clone was seen once. This rearrangement joins TRBV14 to TRBJ2-7; 8 bases fit TRBD2. The CDR3 sequence is 13 residues long. The ends lost 8 bases at V and 5 bases at J; junction bases unmatched: 8. CDR1 is SGHDN, CDR2 FVKESK, per germline. The CDR3 region is CASRLGGGHEQYF. The CDR3 DNA is TGTGCCAGCCGCCTCGGGGGGGGGCACGAGCAGTACTTC.

The CDR3 loop reads CASRKTGASTDTQYF. The CDR3 nucleotides read TGTGCCAGTAGGAAGACAGGGGCTAGCACAGATACGCAGTATTTT. The chain links TRBV19 to TRBJ2-3, with 8 bases that match TRBD1. V shed 6 bases, J shed 0 bases, and the junction held 5 bases outside the gene matches. The CDR3 length is 15 residues. Germline lookup yields CDR1 LNHDA and CDR2 SQIVND (reference sequence).

V gene TRBV27 combines with J gene TRBJ2-7; 7 positions match TRBD2. The CDR3 has 15 amino acids. The germline CDR1 and CDR2 sequences are MNHEY and SMNVEV (reference sequence). The junction had 9 bases not matched to a gene; V was cut back by 6 bases and J by 1 base. The DNA of the CDR3 is TGTGCCAGCAGCAAGACTAGCACCCATTCCTACGAGCAGTACTTC. Translated: CASSKTSTHSYEQYF.

The chain combines TRBV4-2 with TRBJ2-7, with TRBD1 matching over 8 bases. V lost 5 bases, J lost 6 bases, and 6 bases stayed unmatched. The CDR3 runs 13 residues. CDR1 is LGHNA, CDR2 YNFKEQ, per germline. CDR3 nucleotide sequence: TGTGCCAGCAGCTCCGGGACAGGAGGCGAGCAGTACTTC. Translating it yields CASSSGTGGEQYF.

This chain links TRBV25-1 with TRBJ2-7, with TRBD2 matching 11 bases. This CDR3 region has 13 residues. From germline, CDR1 is MGHDK and CDR2 SYGVNS. Trimming cost V 9 bases and J 9 bases; bases outside gene matches: 10. The CDR3 DNA follows: TGTGCCAGTCAGACTAGCGGGATTTATCGGCAGTACTTC. This translates into CASQTSGIYRQYF.

The gene calls are TRBV2 and TRBJ1-1; no definite D call. This CDR3 spans 17 amino acids. From germline, CDR1 is SNHLY and CDR2 FYNNEI. Trimming pared 4 bases from V and 2 bases from J, leaving 20 bases between. CDR3: CASSVFEHRGGNTEAFF. The CDR3 nucleotides read TGTGCCAGCAGTGTTTTTGAACATCGAGGCGGAAACACTGAAGCTTTCTTT.

The gene calls are TRBV27 and TRBJ2-1, with D maybe TRBD1 (6 bases). Deletions cut 6 bases from V and 9 bases from J, with 21 bases between. This CDR3 is 15 amino acids long. Germline V lookup: CDR1 MNHEY, CDR2 SMNVEV (reference sequence). The CDR3 nucleotides are TGTGCCAGCAGCCCAACTCTAGGGGGTCGCAGTGAGCAGTTCTTC. Translation gives CASSPTLGGRSEQFF.

This sequence joins TRBV7-2 and TRBJ2-4; 12 bases agree with TRBD2. The CDR3 covers 16 residues. Germline lookup yields CDR1 SGHTA and CDR2 FQGNSA. The V and J ends lost 1 base and 9 bases, in that order; junction bases with no gene match: 7. CDR3 nucleotide sequence: TGTGCCAGCAGCTTAGAGGCTAGCGGGAGGGGGGGCATTCAGTACTTC. Its protein product is CASSLEASGRGGIQYF.